This T cell receptor beta chain was sequenced in a study of control samples from healthy donors and cancer patients. This table comes from immunoSEQ multiplex PCR, and its TCRdb copy is limited to in-frame clones, with some not included. The sample gives 390,000 or so clones, 75% to 95% of which show up once; just under 6.5% is in the top ten. The CDR3 length is 13 residues. V dropped 0 bases and J dropped 4 bases, with 7 bases sitting between them. The germline CDR1 and CDR2 sequences are SGHRS and YFSETQ. The chain combines TRBV5-1 with TRBJ1-2; D gene ambiguous. The specimen was PBMCs. The sequence was obtained from a man aged 35-49 years with head and neck cancer. The CDR3 is CASSLGLVYGYTF. The DNA of the CDR3 is TGCGCCAGCAGCTTGGGTCTCGTCTATGGCTACACCTTC.